Each of the 21 T cell receptor beta chains below was sequenced from the same sample in a study of blood T cell repertoires in COVID-19. TCRdb keeps only in-frame clones here, not all; method: immunoSEQ multiplex PCR. Of more than 300,000 clones in the sample, over 75% were seen once. The source material was PBMCs or T cells enriched from blood (not recorded which). The receptors shown here come from a woman between 18 and 29 years old who had recovered from COVID-19.

This clone was seen only once. The chain employs TRBV27 and TRBJ1-1; D is possibly TRBD1 (5 bases). The germline V and J ends were trimmed by 6 bases and 0 bases, with 17 bases remaining between them. This CDR3 has 16 amino acids. Germline loops: CDR1 MNHEY, CDR2 SMNVEV (reference sequence). The CDR3 DNA reads TGTGCCAGCAGACCCCTAGGGGCAGGCGTGAACACTGAAGCTTTCTTT. This encodes CASRPLGAGVNTEAFF.

The gene calls are TRBV19 and TRBJ1-3, with D possibly TRBD1 on 5 matching bases. The CDR3 loop spans 15 amino acids. Germline CDR1 is LNHDA and CDR2 is SQIVND (reference sequence). Trimming cost V 9 bases and J 0 bases, with 15 bases left between them. The CDR3 loop is CASTETDSSGNTIYF. The CDR3 DNA reads TGTGCCAGCACAGAGACCGACAGCTCTGGAAACACCATATATTTT. The full variable domain, completed using reference TRBV19 and TRBJ1-3, is DGGITQSPKYLFRKEGQNVTLSCEQNLNHDAMYWYRQDPGQGLRLIYYSQIVNDFQKGDIAEGYSVSREKKESFPLTVTSAQKNPTAFYLCASTETDSSGNTIYFGEGSWLTVV.

This chain connects TRBV18 to TRBJ1-2; 9 nucleotides match TRBD1. CDR3 length equals 16 residues. Germline values: CDR1 KGHSH, CDR2 LQKENI. Trimming at V came to 2 bases and at J to 5 bases, leaving 9 bases not matched to a gene. The CDR3 DNA follows: TGTGCCAGCTCACCAGGCGCTGGGACAGGGTCGTATGGCTACACCTTC. Protein: CASSPGAGTGSYGYTF.

The chain links TRBV6-6 to TRBJ2-6; 8 positions agree with TRBD1. CDR1 and CDR2 from the germline V gene are MNHNY and SVGAGI (reference sequence). The ends lost 5 bases at V and 0 bases at J; junction bases unmatched: 12. This CDR3 comprises 19 residues. In DNA form, the CDR3 reads TGTGCCAGCAGTCTTCAGGACAGGGTGATTTACTCTGGGGCCAACGTCCTGACTTTC. Its protein is CASSLQDRVIYSGANVLTF.

The CDR3 loop is CASSTRQGSPSTNEKLFF. CDR3 bases: TGTGCCAGCTCAACCAGACAGGGGTCCCCTTCAACTAATGAAAAACTGTTTTTT. This chain joins TRBV18 and TRBJ1-4, with 8 bases fitting TRBD1. J was trimmed by 0 bases and V by 5 bases; bases with no gene match: 11. The CDR3 contains 18 residues. In germline, CDR1 is KGHSH, CDR2 LQKENI.

The chain couples TRBV5-1 to TRBJ1-6, with 7 bases matching TRBD1. This CDR3 has 16 residues. Germline V gives CDR1 SGHRS, CDR2 YFSETQ. Germline trimming cut 4 bases from V and 6 bases from J; bases unmatched to any gene: 10. CDR3 nucleotide sequence: TGCGCCAGCAGCGCCGGCACCGGGACAGCTAATTCACCCCTCCACTTT. The encoded protein is CASSAGTGTANSPLHF. The full variable domain, with the rest looked up from reference TRBV5-1 and TRBJ1-6, is KAGVTQTPRYLIKTRGQQVTLSCSPISGHRSVSWYQQTPGQGLQFLFEYFSETQRNKGNFPGRFSGRQFSNSRSEMNVSTLELGDSALYLCASSAGTGTANSPLHFGNGTRLTVT.

The sample holds one count of this clone. J is TRBJ1-3 and V is TRBV19; a possible D gene is TRBD1 (6 bases). Per the germline V gene, CDR1 is LNHDA and CDR2 is SQIVND (reference sequence). This CDR3 is built from 16 residues. The V end was cut by 5 bases, the J end by 2 bases, with 16 bases between. This CDR3 reads CASSPTGTRAGNTIYF. DNA of the CDR3: TGTGCCAGTAGTCCTACAGGGACCCGGGCTGGAAACACCATATATTTT.

This sequence joins TRBV24-1 and TRBJ1-4, with 7 nucleotides matching TRBD1. The V gene end was trimmed by 4 bases and the J gene end by 4 bases; junction bases not matched to a gene: 5. CDR3 length: 15 amino acids. CDR1 KGHDR and CDR2 SFDVKD come from the germline V gene. The CDR3 spells CATSDRTGYNEKLFF. The CDR3 DNA follows: TGTGCCACCAGTGACCGGACAGGCTATAATGAAAAACTGTTTTTT.

The rearrangement links TRBV4-1 to TRBJ2-7; D is possibly TRBD1 (6 bases). Germline assignment: CDR1 MGHRA and CDR2 YSYEKL. The V gene lost 2 bases and the J gene lost 0 bases, with 11 bases spanning the gap. The CDR3 sequence is 15 residues long. CDR3: CASSQTDRISYEQYF. CDR3 coding DNA: TGCGCCAGCAGCCAAACCGACAGGATCTCCTACGAGCAGTACTTC.

This clone was observed a single time. The gene calls are TRBV11-2 and TRBJ2-7; D is possibly TRBD1 (6 bases). Looked up from germline, CDR1 is SGHAT and CDR2 is FQNNGV. The CDR3 is 15 amino acids. V was cut by 5 bases and J by 2 bases, with 16 bases left in between. The CDR3 nucleotides are TGTGCCAGCAGCCAGGGGACACCCAGCACCTACGAGCAGTACTTC. It encodes CASSQGTPSTYEQYF.

V usage is TRBV30 and J usage is TRBJ1-2; 7 nucleotides line up with TRBD1. The CDR3 runs to 17 residues. The germline V gene has CDR1 GTSNPN and CDR2 SVGIG (reference sequence). The V and J ends lost 3 bases and 3 bases, in that order; junction bases with no gene match: 16. The CDR3 DNA follows: TGTGCCTGGAGCGGACACACAGGGGCCGCGAGGGACTATGGCTACACCTTC. Translated, it gives CAWSGHTGAARDYGYTF.

The CDR3 bases are TGTGCCACCGAAGTACAGGGCGGGAGCACTGAAGCTTTCTTT. Its protein is CATEVQGGSTEAFF. The genes are TRBV5-4 and TRBJ1-1; TRBD1 might be the D (6 bases). CDR1 and CDR2 (germline): SGHNT, YYREEE (reference sequence). V lost 9 bases and J 4 bases, leaving 19 bases between the germline ends. The CDR3 length is 14 residues.

V usage is TRBV3-1 (or the pseudogene TRBV3-2) and J usage is TRBJ1-2, with D possibly matching TRBD1 (6 bases). This CDR3 is 14 amino acids long. Germline CDR1 LGHDT, CDR2 YNNKEL (reference sequence). V was trimmed by 1 base and J by 7 bases, leaving 13 bases between them. The CDR3 sequence: CASSQGTGFVGYTF. The CDR3 region has the DNA TGTGCCAGCAGCCAAGGTACAGGGTTTGTTGGCTACACCTTC.

Here the CDR3 DNA reads TGTGCCACCAGGGGGACAGGGGGAGGCAATCAGCCCCAGCATTTT. It specifies CATRGTGGGNQPQHF. The rearrangement joins TRBV24-1 to TRBJ1-5; 11 bases align to TRBD1. This CDR3 is 15 amino acids long. Germline V gives CDR1 KGHDR, CDR2 SFDVKD. The V and J ends lost 7 bases and 2 bases, in that order; junction bases with no gene match: 3.

The chain is built from TRBV10-3 and TRBJ1-2; TRBD1 aligns across 8 bases. After removal of 4 bases from V and 8 bases from J, the junction contained 12 bases not matched to a gene. CDR3 length: 15 amino acids. Germline values: CDR1 ENHRY, CDR2 SYGVKD. CDR3 amino acids: CAISGYQGALWGYTF. Here the CDR3 DNA reads TGTGCCATCAGTGGTTATCAGGGGGCCCTCTGGGGCTACACCTTC.

This chain links TRBV7-8 with TRBJ2-3; D may be TRBD2 (6 bases). This CDR3 is built from 13 residues. V dropped 5 bases and J dropped 5 bases, with 11 bases sitting between them. The germline V gene encodes CDR1 SGHVS and CDR2 FQNEAQ. The chain's CDR3 is CASSRRRGDTQYF. The CDR3 region has the DNA TGTGCCAGCAGCCGGAGGAGGGGAGATACGCAGTATTTT.

The rearrangement uses TRBV2 and TRBJ1-1; no clear D. Germline-derived CDR1 and CDR2 are SNHLY and FYNNEI. The ends were cut back, 1 base at V and 10 bases at J, with 13 bases in the middle. The CDR3 is 13 residues long. The CDR3 protein is CASSEVRGKGAFF. The CDR3 bases are TGTGCCAGCAGTGAAGTTCGGGGTAAGGGAGCTTTCTTT.

The chain has TRBV5-1 and TRBJ1-1; D remains unclear. Germline V gives CDR1 SGHRS, CDR2 YFSETQ. This CDR3 comprises 15 residues. Trimming shortened V by 4 bases and J by 3 bases, and 16 bases separated the two germline ends. This chain's CDR3 is CASSLTPDSYTEAFF. In DNA, the CDR3 is TGCGCCAGCAGCCTTACCCCGGACTCGTACACTGAAGCTTTCTTT.

A word on this clone: A junction end diverges from the germline sequence, so it may reflect a read error. The V and J genes are TRBV3-1 (or the pseudogene TRBV3-2) and TRBJ2-2; D is perhaps TRBD1 (5 bases). The CDR3 has 14 amino acids. Looked up from germline, CDR1 is LGHDT and CDR2 is YNNKEL (reference sequence). The CDR3 reads CASSQSGNAGELFF. CDR3 nucleotides: TGTGCCAGCAGCCAATCAGGGAACGCCGGGGAGCTGTTTTTT.

The chain employs TRBV4-1 and TRBJ2-1; 8 bases fit TRBD2. Looked up from germline, CDR1 is MGHRA and CDR2 is YSYEKL. The V segment lost 0 bases and the J segment 9 bases; nucleotides outside the gene matches: 10. The CDR3 has 16 amino acids. The CDR3 DNA reads TGCGCCAGCAGCCAAGATCTCGGGGGGGGCCTGGGTGAGCAGTTCTTC. It translates to CASSQDLGGGLGEQFF.

The count of this clone is one. The DNA is omitted, as the CDR3 cannot be located on it reliably, and the CDR3 follows TCRdb's listing. V is TRBV12-3 or TRBV12-4 and J is TRBJ2-1; the tabulated D call, TRBD2, remains unverified against the DNA. The CDR3 is 13 amino acids in total, end residues counted. The CDR3 reads CASSFGEGAVPFF.